This TCR beta chain was recovered during a study of blood T cell repertoires in COVID-19. Overall study context: Acute-phase and convalescent COVID-19 samples originated in the United States, Italy and Spain.

Per the authors' pipeline: Scientists estimated how many nucleated cells there were by amplifying reference gene primers. Using immunoSEQ multiplex PCR, the repertoire was profiled, and TCRdb retains in-frame clones only, with some absent. That table is the source of V, J and clone size, and D and trimming were worked out from the DNA. This table holds 200,000 to 250,000 clones, 82% found once. Living in about two dozen US areas, the participants were between roughly 18 and 89 years of age. Participants' own reports of clinical history determined their cohort assignment. This clone was seen at least ten times. CDR3 size: 15 residues. The germline CDR1 and CDR2 sequences are KGHSH and LQKENI. The ends were cut back, 0 bases at V and 2 bases at J, with 8 bases in the middle.

The chain joins TRBV18 to TRBJ1-5, with D perhaps matching TRBD1 (5 bases). Input material: PBMCs or T cells enriched from blood (not recorded which). The sequence was collected from a woman aged 60-75 years who had recovered from COVID-19. The CDR3 loop reads CASSPPGGGNQPQHF. The CDR3 nucleotides read TGTGCCAGCTCACCACCTGGAGGGGGCAATCAGCCCCAGCATTTT.